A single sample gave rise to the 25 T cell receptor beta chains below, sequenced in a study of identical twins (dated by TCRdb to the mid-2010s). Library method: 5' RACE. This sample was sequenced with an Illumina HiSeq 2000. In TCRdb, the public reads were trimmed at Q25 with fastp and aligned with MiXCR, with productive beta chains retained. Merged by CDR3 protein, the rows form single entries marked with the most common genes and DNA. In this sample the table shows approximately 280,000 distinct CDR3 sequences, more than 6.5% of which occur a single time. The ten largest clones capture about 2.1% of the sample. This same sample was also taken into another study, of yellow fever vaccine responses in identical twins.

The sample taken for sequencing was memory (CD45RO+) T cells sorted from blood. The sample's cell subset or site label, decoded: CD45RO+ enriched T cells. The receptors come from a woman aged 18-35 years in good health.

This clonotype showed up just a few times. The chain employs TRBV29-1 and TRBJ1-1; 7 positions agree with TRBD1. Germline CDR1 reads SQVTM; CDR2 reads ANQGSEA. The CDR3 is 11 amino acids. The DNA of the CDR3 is TGCATCGGAACGACAGGGTTAGAAGCTTTCTTT. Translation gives CIGTTGLEAFF.

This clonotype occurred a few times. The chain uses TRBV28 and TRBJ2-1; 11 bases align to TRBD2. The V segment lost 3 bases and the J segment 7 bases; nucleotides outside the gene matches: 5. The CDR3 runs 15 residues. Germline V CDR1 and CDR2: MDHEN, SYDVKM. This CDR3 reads CASSLASGGRNEQFF. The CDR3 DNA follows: TGTGCCAGCAGTTTGGCTAGCGGGGGGAGAAATGAGCAGTTCTTC.

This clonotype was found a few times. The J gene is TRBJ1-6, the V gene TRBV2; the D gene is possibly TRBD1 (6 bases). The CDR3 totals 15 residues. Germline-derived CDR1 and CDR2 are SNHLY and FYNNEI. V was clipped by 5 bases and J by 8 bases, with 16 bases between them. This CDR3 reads CASSPNRVWDSPLHF. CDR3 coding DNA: TGTGCCAGCAGTCCGAACAGGGTCTGGGATTCACCCCTCCACTTT.

CDR3 in amino acids: CASSLGPSGGQETQYF. CDR3 DNA sequence: TGTGCCAGCAGCTTAGGACCTAGCGGGGGCCAAGAGACCCAGTACTTC. This rearrangement joins TRBV11-2 to TRBJ2-5, with TRBD2 matching 10 bases. The V gene's germline CDR1 is SGHAT and CDR2 FQNNGV. This CDR3 region has 16 residues. The J segment lost 1 base and the V segment lost 1 base, leaving 3 bases of the junction unmatched.

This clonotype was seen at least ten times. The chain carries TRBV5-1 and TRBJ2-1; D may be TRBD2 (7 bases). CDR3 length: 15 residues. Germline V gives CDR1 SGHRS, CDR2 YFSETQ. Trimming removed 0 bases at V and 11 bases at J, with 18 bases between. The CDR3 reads CASSLAGGGGRQQFF. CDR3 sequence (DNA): TGCGCCAGCAGCTTGGCCGGGGGCGGGGGACGTCAGCAGTTCTTC. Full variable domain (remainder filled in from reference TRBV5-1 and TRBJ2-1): KAGVTQTPRYLIKTRGQQVTLSCSPISGHRSVSWYQQTPGQGLQFLFEYFSETQRNKGNFPGRFSGRQFSNSRSEMNVSTLELGDSALYLCASSLAGGGGRQQFFGPGTRLTVL.

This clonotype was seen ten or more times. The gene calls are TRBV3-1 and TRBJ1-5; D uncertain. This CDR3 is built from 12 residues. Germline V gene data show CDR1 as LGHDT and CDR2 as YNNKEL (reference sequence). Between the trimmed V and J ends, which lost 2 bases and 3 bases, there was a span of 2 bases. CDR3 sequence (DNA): TGTGCCAGCAGCCAAACCAATCAGCCCCAGCATTTT. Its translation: CASSQTNQPQHF.

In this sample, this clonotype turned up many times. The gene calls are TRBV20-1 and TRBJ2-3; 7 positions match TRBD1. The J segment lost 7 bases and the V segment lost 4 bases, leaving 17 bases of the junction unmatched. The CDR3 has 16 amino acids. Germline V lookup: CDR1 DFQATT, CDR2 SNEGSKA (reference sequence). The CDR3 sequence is CSAIQQGKEALNTQYF. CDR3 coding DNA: TGCAGTGCTATACAACAGGGGAAAGAGGCGTTAAATACGCAGTATTTT.

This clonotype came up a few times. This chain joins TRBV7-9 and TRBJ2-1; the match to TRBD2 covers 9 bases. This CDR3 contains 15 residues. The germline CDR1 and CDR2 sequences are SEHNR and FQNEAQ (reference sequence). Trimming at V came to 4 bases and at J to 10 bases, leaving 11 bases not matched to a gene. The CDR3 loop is CASSSAGGTQWEQFF. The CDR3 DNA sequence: TGTGCCAGCAGCTCGGCGGGGGGGACCCAATGGGAGCAGTTCTTC.

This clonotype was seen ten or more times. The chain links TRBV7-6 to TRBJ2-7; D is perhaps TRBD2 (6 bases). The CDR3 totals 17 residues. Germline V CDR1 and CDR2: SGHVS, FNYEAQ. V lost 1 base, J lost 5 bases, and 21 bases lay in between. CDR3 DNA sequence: TGTGCCAGCAGCTTAGGGGGGGTAGGAAGGAATCTGGACGAGCAGTACTTC. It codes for CASSLGGVGRNLDEQYF.

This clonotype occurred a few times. CDR3 sequence: CARFRDRDREQFF. The CDR3 DNA reads as TGTGCCCGATTCCGGGACAGGGATCGTGAGCAGTTCTTC. The chain recombines TRBV2 with TRBJ2-1; 9 nucleotides agree with TRBD1. The V segment lost 11 bases and the J segment 9 bases; nucleotides outside the gene matches: 11. Germline V gene sequence: CDR1 SNHLY, CDR2 FYNNEI. This CDR3 spans 13 amino acids.

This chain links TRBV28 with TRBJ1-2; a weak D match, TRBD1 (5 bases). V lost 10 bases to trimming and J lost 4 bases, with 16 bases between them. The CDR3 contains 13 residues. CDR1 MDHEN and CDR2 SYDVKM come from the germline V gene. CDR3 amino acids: CANSGTLGYGYTF. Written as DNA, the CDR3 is TGTGCCAACTCAGGGACCCTAGGCTATGGCTACACCTTC.

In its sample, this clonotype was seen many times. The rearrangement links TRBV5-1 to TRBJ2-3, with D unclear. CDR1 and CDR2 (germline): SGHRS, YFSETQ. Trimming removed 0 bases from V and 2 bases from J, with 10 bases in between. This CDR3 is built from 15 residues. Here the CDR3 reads CASSLAGLPTDTQYF. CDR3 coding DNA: TGCGCCAGCAGCTTGGCCGGGCTACCCACAGATACGCAGTATTTT. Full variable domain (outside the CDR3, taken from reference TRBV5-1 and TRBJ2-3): KAGVTQTPRYLIKTRGQQVTLSCSPISGHRSVSWYQQTPGQGLQFLFEYFSETQRNKGNFPGRFSGRQFSNSRSEMNVSTLELGDSALYLCASSLAGLPTDTQYFGPGTRLTVL.

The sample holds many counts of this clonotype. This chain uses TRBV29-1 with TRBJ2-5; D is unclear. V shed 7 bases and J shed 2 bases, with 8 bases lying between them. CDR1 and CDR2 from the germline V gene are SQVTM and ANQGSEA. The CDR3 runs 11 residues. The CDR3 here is CSGVRQETQYF. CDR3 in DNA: TGCAGCGGCGTTCGGCAAGAGACCCAGTACTTC. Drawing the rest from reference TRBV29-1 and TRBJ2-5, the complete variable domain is SAVISQKPSRDICQRGTSLTIQCQVDSQVTMMFWYRQQPGQSLTLIATANQGSEATYESGFVIDKFPISRPNLTFSTLTVSNMSPEDSSIYLCSGVRQETQYFGPGTRLLVL.

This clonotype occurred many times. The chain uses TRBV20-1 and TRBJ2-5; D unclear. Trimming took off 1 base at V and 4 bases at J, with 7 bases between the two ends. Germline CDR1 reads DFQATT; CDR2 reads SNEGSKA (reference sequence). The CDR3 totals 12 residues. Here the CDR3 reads CSARGGSETQYF. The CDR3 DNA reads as TGCAGTGCTAGAGGGGGATCAGAGACCCAGTACTTC.

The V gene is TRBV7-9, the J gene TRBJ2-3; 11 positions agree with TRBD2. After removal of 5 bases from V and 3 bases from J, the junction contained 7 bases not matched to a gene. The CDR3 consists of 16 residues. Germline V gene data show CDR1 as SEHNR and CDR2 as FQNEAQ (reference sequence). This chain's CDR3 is CASSHPTSGDTDTQYF. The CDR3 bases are TGTGCCAGCAGCCACCCGACTAGCGGGGATACAGATACGCAGTATTTT.

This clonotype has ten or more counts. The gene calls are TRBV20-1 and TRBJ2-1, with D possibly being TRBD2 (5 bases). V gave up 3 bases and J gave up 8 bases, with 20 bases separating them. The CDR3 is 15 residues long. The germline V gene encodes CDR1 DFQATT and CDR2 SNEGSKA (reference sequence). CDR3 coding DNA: TGCAGTGCTAGGCCGGCGGAGGCCCCGATGGATGAGCAGTTCTTC. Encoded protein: CSARPAEAPMDEQFF.

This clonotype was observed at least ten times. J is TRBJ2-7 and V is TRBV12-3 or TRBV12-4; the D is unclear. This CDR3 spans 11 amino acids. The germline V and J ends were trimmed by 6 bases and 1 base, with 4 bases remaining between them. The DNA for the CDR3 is TGTGCCAGCAGGTCATCCTACGAGCAGTACTTC. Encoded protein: CASRSSYEQYF.

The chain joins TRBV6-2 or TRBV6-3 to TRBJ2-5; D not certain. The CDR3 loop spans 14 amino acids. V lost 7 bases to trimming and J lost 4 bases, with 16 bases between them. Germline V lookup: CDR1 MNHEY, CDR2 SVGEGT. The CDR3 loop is CASTPPPGGETQYF. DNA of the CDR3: TGTGCCAGCACCCCCCCCCCGGGTGGAGAGACCCAGTACTTC.

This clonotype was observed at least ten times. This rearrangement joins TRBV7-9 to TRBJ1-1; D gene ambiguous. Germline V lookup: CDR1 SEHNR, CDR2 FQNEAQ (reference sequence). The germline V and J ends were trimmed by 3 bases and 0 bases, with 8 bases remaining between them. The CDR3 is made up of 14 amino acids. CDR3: CASSLFKVNTEAFF. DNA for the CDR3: TGTGCCAGCAGCTTGTTTAAGGTGAACACTGAAGCTTTCTTT.

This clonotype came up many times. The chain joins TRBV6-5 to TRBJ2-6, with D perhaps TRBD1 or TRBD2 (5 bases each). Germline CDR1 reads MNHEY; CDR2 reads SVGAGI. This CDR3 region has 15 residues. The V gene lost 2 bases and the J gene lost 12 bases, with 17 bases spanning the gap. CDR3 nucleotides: TGTGCCAGCAGTTACGAGGGGCCTAATCCATCCGTCCTGACTTTC. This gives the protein CASSYEGPNPSVLTF.

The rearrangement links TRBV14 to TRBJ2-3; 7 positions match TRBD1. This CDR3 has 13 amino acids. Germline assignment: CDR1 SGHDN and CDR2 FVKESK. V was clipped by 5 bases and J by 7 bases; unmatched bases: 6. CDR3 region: CASSSDRLNTQYF. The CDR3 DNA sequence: TGTGCCAGCAGCTCGGACAGGCTTAATACGCAGTATTTT.

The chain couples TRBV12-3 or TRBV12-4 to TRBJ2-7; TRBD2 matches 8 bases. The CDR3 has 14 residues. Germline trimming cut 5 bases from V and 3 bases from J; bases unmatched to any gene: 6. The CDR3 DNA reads TGTGCCAGCAGTGACCATAGCGGGAACTACGAGCAGTACTTC. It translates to CASSDHSGNYEQYF.

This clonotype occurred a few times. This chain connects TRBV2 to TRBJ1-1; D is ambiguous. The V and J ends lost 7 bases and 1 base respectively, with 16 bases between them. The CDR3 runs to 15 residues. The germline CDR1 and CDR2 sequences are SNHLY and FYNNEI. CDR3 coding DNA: TGTGCCAGCACCCCGGTGAGCCAACGGAACACTGAAGCTTTCTTT. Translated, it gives CASTPVSQRNTEAFF.

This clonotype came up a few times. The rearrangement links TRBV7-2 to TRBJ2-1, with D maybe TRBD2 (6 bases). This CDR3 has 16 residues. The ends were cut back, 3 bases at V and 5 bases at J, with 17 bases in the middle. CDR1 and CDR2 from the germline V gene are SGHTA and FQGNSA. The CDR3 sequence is CASSFTTAGSNNEQFF. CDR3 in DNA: TGTGCCAGCAGCTTCACGACGGCGGGGAGCAACAATGAGCAGTTCTTC. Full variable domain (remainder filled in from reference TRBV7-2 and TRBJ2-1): GAGVSQSPSNKVTEKGKDVELRCDPISGHTALYWYRQSLGQGLEFLIYFQGNSAPDKSGLPSDRFSAERTGGSVSTLTIQRTQQEDSAVYLCASSFTTAGSNNEQFFGPGTRLTVL.

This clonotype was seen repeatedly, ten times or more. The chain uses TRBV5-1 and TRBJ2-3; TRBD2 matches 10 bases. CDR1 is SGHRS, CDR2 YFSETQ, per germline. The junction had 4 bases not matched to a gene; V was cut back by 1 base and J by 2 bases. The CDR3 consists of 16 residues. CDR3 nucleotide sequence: TGCGCCAGCAGCTTGATACTAGCGGGGAACACAGATACGCAGTATTTT. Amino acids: CASSLILAGNTDTQYF.